This entry describes one T cell receptor beta chain. What it recognizes is unknown. TCRdb re-called the 5' RACE reads with MiXCR, one entry per CDR3 protein. The repertoire consists of 350,000 to 450,000 distinct CDR3 sequences, with 20% to 30% occurring once and the leading ten covering about 0.89%. This CDR3 comprises 13 residues. Germline values: CDR1 DFQATT, CDR2 SNEGSKA (reference sequence). J gave up 9 bases and V 6 bases, and 9 bases lay outside the gene matches. The data are from a study of CD8 T cells in ankylosing spondylitis. Points from the study as a whole: Ankylosing spondylitis blood appeared to be characterized by a TCR beta motif of roughly eight highly homologous variants.

The origin of this receptor is a male donor with ankylosing spondylitis. Sequenced: blood, either unsorted or a sorted T cell fraction (not recorded which). The rearrangement uses TRBV20-1 and TRBJ2-1; TRBD1 matches at 9 bases. The CDR3 loop reads CSAARGQGLEQFF. The CDR3 region has the DNA TGCAGTGCCGCTAGGGGACAGGGTCTTGAGCAGTTCTTC.